The rows below give T cell receptor beta chains drawn from one sample of a study of blood T cell repertoires in COVID-19. Using immunoSEQ multiplex PCR, the repertoire was profiled, and TCRdb retains in-frame clones only, with some absent. This table holds about 200,000 clones, roughly 89% found once. The specimen sequenced was peripheral blood. The receptors were gathered from a man in his sixties who had recovered from COVID-19. Each CDR3 is given with its conserved first and last residue. D genes are given only for firm matches. Not all rows give a size; the values are once, few, many and, for expanded clones, a class.

>-|-|TRBJ2-6|TRBV3-1/TRBV3-2
TGTGCCAGCAGCTTTACCGGCTCTGGGGCCAACGTCCTGACTTTC
CASSFTGSGANVLTF
>TRBD1|-|TRBJ2-7|TRBV10-1
TGCGCCAGCAGTGAGTCGACAGGGGGCTCCAACGAGCAGTACTTC
CASSESTGGSNEQYF
>TRBD1|few|TRBJ2-7|TRBV7-3
TGTGCCAGTCCCTTCCCTAGGGACAGGCCCTACGAGCAGTACTTC
CASPFPRDRPYEQYF
>-|-|TRBJ2-3|TRBV6-1
TGTGCCAGCAGTGAACGGGGGGCTGGCACAGATACGCAGTATTTT
CASSERGAGTDTQYF
>-|-|TRBJ1-3|TRBV7-8
TGTGCCAGCAGCTTTCAACCGGGACAACTGGCCTCTGGAAACACCATATATTTT
CASSFQPGQLASGNTIYF
>-|-|TRBJ2-7|TRBV7-2
TGTGCCAGCAGCTCCGAGGGAGGATACGAGCAGTACTTC
CASSSEGGYEQYF
>-|once|TRBJ2-2|TRBV7-3
TGTGCCAGCAGCCTTAGTTACAGGGATACCGGGGAGCTGTTTTTT
CASSLSYRDTGELFF
>-|-|TRBJ1-1|TRBV11-3
TGTGCCAGCAGCCGGGGGGGTCTCAACACTGAAGCTTTCTTT
CASSRGGLNTEAFF
>-|-|TRBJ1-1|TRBV9
TGTGCCAGCAGCCTTCGGGGGGCTGGGATAGGGAACACTGAAGCTTTCTTT
CASSLRGAGIGNTEAFF
>-|-|TRBJ2-5|TRBV7-9
TGTGCCAGCAGCTTAGGAACAGGGTATGAGACCCAGTACTTC
CASSLGTGYETQYF
>TRBD1|once|TRBJ1-5|TRBV28
TGTGCCAGCAGTGGGCGACAGGGGGGCTTCAATCAGCCCCAGCATTTT
CASSGRQGGFNQPQHF
>-|-|TRBJ2-7|TRBV7-3
TGTGCCAGCAGTAAATCAGGGGACTACGAGCAGTACTTC
CASSKSGDYEQYF
>-|-|TRBJ2-7|TRBV3-1/TRBV3-2
TGTGCCAGCAGCCAAGAAGGAGCGGGTGGGTCTGGCGAGCAGTACTTC
CASSQEGAGGSGEQYF
>TRBD1|-|TRBJ1-2|TRBV6-6
TGTGCCAGCAGTTTGAACAGGGGAGACGGCTACACCTTC
CASSLNRGDGYTF
>-|few|TRBJ1-2|TRBV9
TGTGCCAGCAGCGTCGGAGGGATAAACTATGGCTACACCTTC
CASSVGGINYGYTF
>-|-|TRBJ2-7|TRBV5-1
TGCGCCAGCAGCTTGATAGGGACTTACGAGCAGTACTTC
CASSLIGTYEQYF
>TRBD1|-|TRBJ2-7|TRBV7-7
TGTGCTAGCAGCCCGACAGGGACCTACGAGCAGTACTTC
CASSPTGTYEQYF
>-|-|TRBJ2-2|TRBV3-1/TRBV3-2
TGTGCCAGCAGCCACCTGATAAGCAGGACCGGGGAGCTGTTTTTT
CASSHLISRTGELFF
>TRBD1|-|TRBJ1-3|TRBV27
TGTGCCAGCATCTCGCTAGGGACAGGCGGAAACACCATATATTTT
CASISLGTGGNTIYF
>-|-|TRBJ2-7|TRBV5-4
TGTGCCAGCAGCTTTGGGGGGACCGGGTTCGGCGAGCAGTACTTC
CASSFGGTGFGEQYF
>-|-|TRBJ2-5|TRBV6-5
TGTGCCAGCATCTATGGACAGAACCAAGAGACCCAGTACTTC
CASIYGQNQETQYF
>TRBD2|-|TRBJ2-1|TRBV9
TGTGCCAGCAGCGTAGCCCCGGGACTAAATGTCAATGAGCAGTTCTTC
CASSVAPGLNVNEQFF